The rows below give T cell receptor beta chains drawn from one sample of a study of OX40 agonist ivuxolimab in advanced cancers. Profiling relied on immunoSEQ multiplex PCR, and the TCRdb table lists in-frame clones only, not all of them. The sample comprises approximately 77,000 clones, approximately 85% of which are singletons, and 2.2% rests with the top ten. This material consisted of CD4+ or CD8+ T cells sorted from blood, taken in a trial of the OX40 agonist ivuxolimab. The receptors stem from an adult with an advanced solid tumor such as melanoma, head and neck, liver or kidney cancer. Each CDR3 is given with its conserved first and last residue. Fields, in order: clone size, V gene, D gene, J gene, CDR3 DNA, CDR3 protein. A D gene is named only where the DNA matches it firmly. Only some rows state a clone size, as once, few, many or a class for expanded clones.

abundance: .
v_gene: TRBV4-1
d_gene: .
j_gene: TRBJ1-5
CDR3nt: TGCGCCAGCAGCCAAGAAGGGAGTCAGCCCCAGCATTTT
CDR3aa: CASSQEGSQPQHF

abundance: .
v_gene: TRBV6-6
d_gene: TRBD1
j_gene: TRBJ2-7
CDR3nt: TGTGCCAGCAGTTCGCCCCGCCACAGGGGCTACGAGCAGTACTTC
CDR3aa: CASSSPRHRGYEQYF

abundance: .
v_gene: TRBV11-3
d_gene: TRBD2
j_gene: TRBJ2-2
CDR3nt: TGTGCCAGCAGCTTGGATGGGACTAGCGGCACCGGGGAGCTGTTTTTT
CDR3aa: CASSLDGTSGTGELFF

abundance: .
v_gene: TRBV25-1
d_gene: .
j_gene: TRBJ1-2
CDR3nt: TGTGCCAGCACTACAGGGAGAGCTAACTATGGCTACACCTTC
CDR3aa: CASTTGRANYGYTF

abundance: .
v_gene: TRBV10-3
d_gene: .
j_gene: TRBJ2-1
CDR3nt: TGTGCCATCAGTGCGCAGATGCGGGACAATGAGCAGTTCTTC
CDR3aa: CAISAQMRDNEQFF

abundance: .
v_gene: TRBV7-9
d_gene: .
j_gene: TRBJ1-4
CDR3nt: TGTGCCAGCAGCCCCGACAAATTAAGGGATGAAAAACTGTTTTTT
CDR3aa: CASSPDKLRDEKLFF

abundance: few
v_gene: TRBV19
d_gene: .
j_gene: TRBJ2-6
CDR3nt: TGTGCCAGTAAAAAGTCGGTGGCCGGCTCTGGGGCCAACGTCCTGACTTTC
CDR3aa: CASKKSVAGSGANVLTF

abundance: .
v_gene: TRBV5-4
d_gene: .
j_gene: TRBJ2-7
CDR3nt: TGTGCCAGCAGCTTGGGGGCAGGACCCTACGAGCAGTACTTC
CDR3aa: CASSLGAGPYEQYF

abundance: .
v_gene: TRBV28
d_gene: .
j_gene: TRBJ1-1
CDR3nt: TGTGCCAGCCTCAAGGGACTTGGGCAAGAAGCTTTCTTT
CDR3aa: CASLKGLGQEAFF

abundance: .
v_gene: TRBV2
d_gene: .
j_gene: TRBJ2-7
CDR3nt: TGTGCCAACGGTAGGGGGGCCTTATCCTACGAGCAGTACTTC
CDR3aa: CANGRGALSYEQYF

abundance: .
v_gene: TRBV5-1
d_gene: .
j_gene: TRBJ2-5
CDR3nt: TGCGCCAGCAGCTTTATAGGGGGACAAGAGACCCAGTACTTC
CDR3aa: CASSFIGGQETQYF

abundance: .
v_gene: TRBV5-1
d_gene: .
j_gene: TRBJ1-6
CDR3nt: TGCGCCAGCAGCTTAGGACAGCAAAATAATTCACCCCTCCACTTT
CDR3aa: CASSLGQQNNSPLHF

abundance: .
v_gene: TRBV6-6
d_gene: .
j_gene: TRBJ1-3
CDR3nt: TGTGCCAGCAGCTACGACAATCTCGGAAACACCATATATTTT
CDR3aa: CASSYDNLGNTIYF

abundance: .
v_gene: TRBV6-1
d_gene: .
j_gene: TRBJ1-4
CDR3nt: TGTGCCAGCAGGGGGACTCCGAGGGGTGAAAAACTGTTTTTT
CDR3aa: CASRGTPRGEKLFF

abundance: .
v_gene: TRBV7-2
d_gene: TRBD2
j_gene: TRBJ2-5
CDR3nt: TGTGCCAGCAGCCGGGGGGGGGAGACCCAGTACTTC
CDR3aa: CASSRGGETQYF

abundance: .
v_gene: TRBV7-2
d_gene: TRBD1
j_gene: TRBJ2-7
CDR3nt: TGTGCCAGCAGCCTAATAGGGACAGGTCGCTACGAGCAGTACTTC
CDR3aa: CASSLIGTGRYEQYF

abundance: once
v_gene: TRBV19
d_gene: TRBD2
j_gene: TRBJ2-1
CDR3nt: TGTGCCAGTAGTATAGTACCTCCGGGACTAGCCTCCTACAATGAGCAGTTCTTC
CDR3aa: CASSIVPPGLASYNEQFF

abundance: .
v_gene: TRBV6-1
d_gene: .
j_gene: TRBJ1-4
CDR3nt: TGTGCCAGTACGGGGGGAGGCCTAGGGGAAAAACTGTTTTTT
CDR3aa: CASTGGGLGEKLFF

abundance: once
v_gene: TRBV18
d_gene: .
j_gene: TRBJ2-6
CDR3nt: TGTGCCAGCTCACCGACCTCGAGCTCTGGGGCCAACGTCCTGACTTTC
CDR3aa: CASSPTSSSGANVLTF

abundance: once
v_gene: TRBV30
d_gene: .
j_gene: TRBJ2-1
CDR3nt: TGTGCCTGGAATGGAGGGGGCCGTTTACCTTACAATGAGCAGTTCTTC
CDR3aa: CAWNGGGRLPYNEQFF

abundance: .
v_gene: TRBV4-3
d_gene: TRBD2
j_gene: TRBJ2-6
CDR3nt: TGCGCCAGCAGCCAAGTGGTAGCGGGGATAACATCTGGGGCCAACGTCCTGACTTTC
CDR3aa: CASSQVVAGITSGANVLTF

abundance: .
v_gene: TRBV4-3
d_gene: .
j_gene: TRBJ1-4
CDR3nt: TGCGCCAGCAGCCAAAACGGGGAGGGGAATGAAAAACTGTTTTTT
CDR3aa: CASSQNGEGNEKLFF

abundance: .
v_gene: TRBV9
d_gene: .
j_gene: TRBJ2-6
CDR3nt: TGTGCCAGCAGCGTAGGGCAGGGGAAACGCGCTGGGGCCAACGTCCTGACTTTC
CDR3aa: CASSVGQGKRAGANVLTF